Below are 32 T cell receptor beta chains sequenced from a single sample in a study of T cell responses to AZD1222 COVID-19 vaccine. The assay was immunoSEQ multiplex PCR, and TCRdb's table has in-frame clones only and misses some. Of approximately 150,000 clones detected, more than 70% appear once; the ten largest clones hold about 1.8%. The starting material was peripheral blood, obtained 28 days after the second AZD1222 dose. These receptors were obtained from an adult who received the AZD1222 COVID-19 vaccine.

V is TRBV29-1 and J is TRBJ1-1; no firm D call. CDR3 length: 11 amino acids. Trimming removed 4 bases at V and 1 base at J, with 4 bases between. Germline V lookup: CDR1 SQVTM, CDR2 ANQGSEA. CDR3 sequence reads: CSVGKNTEAFF. The CDR3 DNA reads TGCAGCGTTGGAAAGAACACTGAAGCTTTCTTT.

The chain couples TRBV7-2 to TRBJ1-5; no firm D call. Trimming left V 5 bases short and J 4 bases short, with 6 bases between. This CDR3 is built from 12 residues. The germline gives CDR1 SGHTA, CDR2 FQGNSA. CDR3 loop: CASSRPNQPQHF. The CDR3 nucleotides read TGTGCCAGCAGCCGTCCAAATCAGCCCCAGCATTTT.

This clone was observed once. The rearrangement joins TRBV28 to TRBJ1-5, with a tentative D call TRBD1 (5 bases). The CDR3 extends over 16 amino acids. From germline, CDR1 is MDHEN and CDR2 SYDVKM. The V end was cut by 2 bases, the J end by 6 bases, with 17 bases between. The CDR3 loop is CASSLGGVTSGQPQHF. The DNA for the CDR3 is TGTGCCAGCAGTTTAGGGGGGGTCACATCTGGTCAGCCCCAGCATTTT.

The rearrangement joins TRBV24-1 to TRBJ1-1; D uncertain. Deletions cut 4 bases from V and 5 bases from J, with 10 bases between. Germline lookup yields CDR1 KGHDR and CDR2 SFDVKD. There are 13 residues in the CDR3. CDR3 nucleotides: TGTGCCACCAGTGACCGAGGTTGGACTGAAGCTTTCTTT. This encodes CATSDRGWTEAFF.

The rearrangement joins TRBV11-2 to TRBJ1-4, with 9 positions matching TRBD1. The V and J ends lost 8 bases and 5 bases, in that order; junction bases with no gene match: 6. The CDR3 has 14 amino acids. Per the germline V gene, CDR1 is SGHAT and CDR2 is FQNNGV. CDR3 bases: TGTGCCAGCGGACCGGGACAGGGAAATGAAAAACTGTTTTTT. It specifies CASGPGQGNEKLFF.

V usage is TRBV4-2 and J usage is TRBJ1-3; 8 nucleotides agree with TRBD1. The CDR3 totals 13 residues. CDR1 and CDR2 from the germline V gene are LGHNA and YNFKEQ. The junction had 7 bases not matched to a gene; V was cut back by 8 bases and J by 7 bases. CDR3 DNA: TGTGCCAGCCACGGACAGGGTGGGAACACCATATATTTT. Amino acids: CASHGQGGNTIYF.

The chain couples TRBV19 to TRBJ2-2, with TRBD1 identical over 8 bases. V lost 7 bases to trimming and J lost 4 bases; unmatched junction nucleotides: 8. CDR1 and CDR2 from the germline V gene are LNHDA and SQIVND (reference sequence). The CDR3 length is 15 residues. DNA for the CDR3: TGTGCCAGTACCCGCGGACAGGGTGGCACCGGGGAGCTGTTTTTT. Amino acid sequence: CASTRGQGGTGELFF.

This clone occurred once. V is TRBV19 and J is TRBJ1-2; D is unresolved. V was clipped by 3 bases and J by 2 bases, with 10 bases between them. This CDR3 comprises 14 residues. Germline lookup yields CDR1 LNHDA and CDR2 SQIVND (reference sequence). DNA of the CDR3: TGTGCCAGTAGTATCGCCGGGTCGAACTATGGCTACACCTTC. Translation: CASSIAGSNYGYTF.

The chain's CDR3 is CASSNRDIAYEQYF. The CDR3 DNA is TGTGCCAGCAGCAACCGGGACATAGCCTACGAGCAGTACTTC. The chain couples TRBV7-9 to TRBJ2-7, with D possibly matching TRBD1 (6 bases). V was cut by 5 bases and J by 2 bases, with 13 bases left in between. Germline V gene lookup returns CDR1 SEHNR and CDR2 FQNEAQ (reference sequence). The CDR3 loop spans 14 amino acids.

The chain uses TRBV11-3 and TRBJ2-7, with 8 bases identical to TRBD1. With 3 bases clipped from V and 2 bases from J, the junction kept 9 bases outside the gene matches. Per germline, CDR1 SGHNT and CDR2 YENEEA. This CDR3 contains 16 residues. The CDR3 sequence: CASSFLEGQETYEQYF. The CDR3 coding sequence is TGTGCCAGCAGCTTCCTAGAGGGACAGGAGACCTACGAGCAGTACTTC.

V is TRBV7-3 and J is TRBJ2-1, with D tentatively TRBD2 (5 bases). Germline V gene data show CDR1 as SGHTA and CDR2 as FQGTGA. V lost 2 bases and J lost 6, with 11 bases in between. The length of the CDR3 is 14 residues. CDR3 coding DNA: TGTGCCAGCAGCTTATCTCTCGGAGGCAATGAGCAGTTCTTC. Its protein is CASSLSLGGNEQFF. The full variable domain, completed using reference TRBV7-3 and TRBJ2-1, is GAGVSQTPSNKVTEKGKYVELRCDPISGHTALYWYRQSLGQGPEFLIYFQGTGAADDSGLPNDRFFAVRPEGSVSTLKIQRTERGDSAVYLCASSLSLGGNEQFFGPGTRLTVL.

V usage is TRBV28 and J usage is TRBJ1-1; 7 bases are a match to TRBD1. Germline V gene sequence: CDR1 MDHEN, CDR2 SYDVKM. The CDR3 contains 15 residues. V lost 5 bases to trimming and J lost 4 bases; unmatched junction nucleotides: 10. The CDR3 DNA sequence: TGTGCCAGCAGTACGGAAGGGGGCGCGGGCACTGAAGCTTTCTTT. Protein sequence: CASSTEGGAGTEAFF.

The chain is built from TRBV11-2 and TRBJ2-3, with 12 bases aligning to TRBD2. The CDR3 sequence is 16 residues long. Germline trimming cut 4 bases from V and 2 bases from J; bases unmatched to any gene: 4. Germline-derived CDR1 and CDR2 are SGHAT and FQNNGV. In nucleotides, the CDR3 is TGTGCCAGCAGCTCTCGGACTAGCGGGATCACAGATACGCAGTATTTT. Its protein product is CASSSRTSGITDTQYF. Complete variable domain (other parts from reference TRBV11-2 and TRBJ2-3): EAGVAQSPRYKIIEKRQSVAFWCNPISGHATLYWYQQILGQGPKLLIQFQNNGVVDDSQLPKDRFSAERLKGVDSTLKIQPAKLEDSAVYLCASSSRTSGITDTQYFGPGTRLTVL.

The table lists this clone with a few counts. The V call is TRBV2, the J call TRBJ1-5, with 7 positions matching TRBD1. In germline, CDR1 is SNHLY, CDR2 FYNNEI. Losses at the gene ends were 6 bases for V and 4 bases for J; bases not matched to a gene: 3. The CDR3 runs to 13 residues. CDR3 loop: CASRTTGNQPQHF. The DNA of the CDR3 is TGTGCCAGCAGGACGACAGGGAATCAGCCCCAGCATTTT.

The chain carries TRBV30 and TRBJ1-4; 9 nucleotides match TRBD1. The CDR3 spans 14 residues. V shed 1 base, J shed 6 bases, and the junction held 3 bases outside the gene matches. Germline CDR1 and CDR2: GTSNPN and SVGIG (reference sequence). CDR3 region: CAWSGDREDEKLFF. In DNA, the CDR3 is TGTGCCTGGAGTGGGGACAGGGAAGATGAAAAACTGTTTTTT.

The V call is TRBV14, the J call TRBJ2-7; D may be TRBD1 (7 bases). The CDR3 totals 16 residues. Germline V gene lookup returns CDR1 SGHDN and CDR2 FVKESK. Trimming shortened V by 2 bases and J by 0 bases, and 14 bases separated the two germline ends. CDR3 residues: CASSQFAGQSSYEQYF. For the CDR3, the DNA is TGTGCCAGCAGCCAATTTGCGGGACAGAGCTCCTACGAGCAGTACTTC.

The chain uses TRBV4-3 and TRBJ1-2, with D unclear. CDR1 LGHNA and CDR2 YSLEER come from the germline V gene. The CDR3 is 17 amino acids. The germline V and J ends were trimmed by 0 bases and 4 bases, with 18 bases remaining between them. The CDR3 here is CASSQEAASPFPYGYTF. The CDR3 DNA sequence: TGCGCCAGCAGCCAAGAGGCAGCTTCCCCTTTTCCCTATGGCTACACCTTC.

The chain links TRBV11-1 to TRBJ1-5; D is unresolved. CDR3 length equals 13 residues. The V gene lost 5 bases and the J gene lost 6 bases, with 11 bases spanning the gap. Germline CDR1 is SGHAT and CDR2 is FQDESV (reference sequence). The CDR3 DNA is TGTGCCAGCAGCCCCGGGTGGGGTCAGCCCCAGCATTTT. It yields the protein CASSPGWGQPQHF.

The V and J genes are TRBV5-1 and TRBJ2-2; D call uncertain. CDR3 size: 15 residues. Germline CDR1 SGHRS, CDR2 YFSETQ. The V and J ends lost 0 bases and 4 bases respectively, with 10 bases between them. The CDR3 DNA is TGCGCCAGCAGCTTGGTTCCCTCCACCACCGGGGAGCTGTTTTTT. Protein: CASSLVPSTTGELFF. The variable domain in full, with the rest retrieved from reference TRBV5-1 and TRBJ2-2, is KAGVTQTPRYLIKTRGQQVTLSCSPISGHRSVSWYQQTPGQGLQFLFEYFSETQRNKGNFPGRFSGRQFSNSRSEMNVSTLELGDSALYLCASSLVPSTTGELFFGEGSRLTVL.

The genes are TRBV7-2 and TRBJ2-5; maybe TRBD2 (5 bases). Between the trimmed V and J ends, which lost 2 bases and 1 base, there was a span of 11 bases. Germline V gene lookup returns CDR1 SGHTA and CDR2 FQGNSA. The CDR3 contains 15 residues. The CDR3 sequence: CASSLYGDSQETQYF. DNA for the CDR3: TGTGCCAGCAGCTTATACGGGGATTCCCAAGAGACCCAGTACTTC.

Worth noting for this clone: The same CDR3 arises from other DNA sequences in this sample as well. This chain joins TRBV27 and TRBJ1-1; D is undetermined. Trimming took 0 bases from V and 1 from J, leaving 3 bases between them. The CDR3 is 13 residues long. CDR1 is MNHEY and CDR2 is SMNVEV in the germline V gene (reference sequence). The DNA of the CDR3 is TGTGCCAGCAGTTTATCCAAGAACACTGAAGCTTTCTTT. Amino acid sequence: CASSLSKNTEAFF.

The V gene is TRBV9, the J gene TRBJ2-6; D remains unclear. V lost 3 bases to trimming and J lost 0 bases, with 13 bases between them. Looked up from germline, CDR1 is SGDLS and CDR2 is YYNGEE. CDR3 length: 17 amino acids. CDR3 coding DNA: TGTGCCAGCAGCGCGGGTAGGCTTGGCTCTGGGGCCAACGTCCTGACTTTC. Translating gives CASSAGRLGSGANVLTF.

V is TRBV5-1 and J is TRBJ1-1; D uncertain. CDR1 is SGHRS and CDR2 is YFSETQ in the germline V gene. CDR3 length equals 14 residues. V lost 3 bases to trimming and J lost 1 base, with 10 bases between them. The CDR3 DNA reads TGCGCCAGCAGCTGGGGTGGAAGGAACACTGAAGCTTTCTTT. Translated: CASSWGGRNTEAFF.

Points on this clone: At one of its ends the junction is not consistent with the germline gene, which may arise from a read error. This chain links TRBV18 with TRBJ2-6; 9 bases match TRBD1. CDR3 length: 17 residues. CDR1 and CDR2 from the germline V gene are KGHSH and LQKENI. The DNA for the CDR3 is TGTGCCAGCGCACCGGGACAGGGAGGCTCTGGGGCCAACGTCCTGACTTTC. This encodes CASAPGQGGSGANVLTF.

This chain uses TRBV7-9 with TRBJ2-3; D gene ambiguous. CDR3 size: 14 residues. V lost 2 bases, J lost 2 bases, and 8 bases lay in between. Germline V gives CDR1 SEHNR, CDR2 FQNEAQ (reference sequence). The CDR3 region has the DNA TGTGCCAGCAGCTTAACCCTCATCACAGATACGCAGTATTTT. This codes for CASSLTLITDTQYF.

The V call is TRBV29-1, the J call TRBJ1-2; 8 bases line up with TRBD1. V trimming: 1 base; J trimming: 7 bases; junction bases outside the gene matches: 8. The CDR3 length is 14 residues. Germline V gene sequence: CDR1 SQVTM, CDR2 ANQGSEA. CDR3 in DNA: TGCAGCGTTGAAGGGACAGGGTTACTTACTGGCTACACCTTC. This codes for CSVEGTGLLTGYTF.

V gene TRBV11-3 combines with J gene TRBJ1-2; no reliable D call. The germline gives CDR1 SGHNT, CDR2 YENEEA. The CDR3 covers 12 residues. V lost 2 bases to trimming and J lost 5 bases, with 6 bases between them. DNA of the CDR3: TGTGCCAGCAGCTTAACCAGTTATGGCTACACCTTC. As protein: CASSLTSYGYTF.

This sequence joins TRBV27 and TRBJ2-7; D is unresolved. The length of the CDR3 is 14 residues. Trimming stripped 3 bases from V and 2 bases from J, with 11 bases between. Looked up from germline, CDR1 is MNHEY and CDR2 is SMNVEV (reference sequence). The CDR3 coding sequence is TGTGCCAGCAGTTTGGGAAGGGCGGCCTACGAGCAGTACTTC. It is translated as CASSLGRAAYEQYF.

This chain connects TRBV27 to TRBJ2-7; 12 bases align to TRBD2. The germline CDR1 and CDR2 sequences are MNHEY and SMNVEV (reference sequence). The CDR3 extends over 14 amino acids. J was trimmed by 7 bases and V by 4 bases; bases with no gene match: 5. The CDR3 protein is CASSSTSGRGEQYF. The CDR3 DNA reads as TGTGCCAGCAGTTCGACTAGCGGGAGAGGTGAGCAGTACTTC.

The chain employs TRBV28 and TRBJ2-5; perhaps TRBD2 as D (5 bases). The V gene's germline CDR1 is MDHEN and CDR2 SYDVKM. Trimming took 5 bases from V and 8 from J, leaving 9 bases between them. The CDR3 runs 11 residues. CDR3 in DNA: TGTGCCAGCAGTCCCCGGGGTACCCAGTACTTC. Protein sequence: CASSPRGTQYF.

The rearrangement links TRBV6-5 to TRBJ2-3; D not certain. The ends were cut back, 6 bases at V and 0 bases at J, with 10 bases in the middle. CDR1 and CDR2 (germline): MNHEY, SVGAGI. The CDR3 is made up of 14 amino acids. The CDR3 bases are TGTGCCAGCAGCGTAGGGCGAAGCACAGATACGCAGTATTTT. It translates to CASSVGRSTDTQYF.

The chain recombines TRBV5-1 with TRBJ1-1; D uncertain. This CDR3 is 15 amino acids long. V lost 0 bases to trimming and J lost 4 bases, with 13 bases between them. Germline V CDR1 and CDR2: SGHRS, YFSETQ. The CDR3 loop is CASSLEAVKGTEAFF. Written as DNA, the CDR3 is TGCGCCAGCAGCTTGGAAGCAGTGAAGGGCACTGAAGCTTTCTTT.